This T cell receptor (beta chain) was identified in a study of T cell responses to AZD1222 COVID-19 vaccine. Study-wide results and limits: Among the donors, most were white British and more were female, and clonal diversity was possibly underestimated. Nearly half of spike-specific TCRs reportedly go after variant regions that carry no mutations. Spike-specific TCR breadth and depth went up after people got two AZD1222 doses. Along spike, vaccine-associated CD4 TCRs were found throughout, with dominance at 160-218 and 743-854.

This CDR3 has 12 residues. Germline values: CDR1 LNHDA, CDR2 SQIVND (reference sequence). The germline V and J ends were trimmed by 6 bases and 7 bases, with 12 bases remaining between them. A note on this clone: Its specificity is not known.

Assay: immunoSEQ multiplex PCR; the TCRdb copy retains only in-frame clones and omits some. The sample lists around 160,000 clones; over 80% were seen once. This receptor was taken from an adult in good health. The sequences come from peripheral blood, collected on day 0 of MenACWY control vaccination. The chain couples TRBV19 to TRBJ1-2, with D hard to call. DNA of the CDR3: TGTGCCAGTAGGTTCCTGGAGGGTGGCTACACCTTC. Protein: CASRFLEGGYTF.